A selection of T cell receptor beta chains follows, all from one sample in a study of type 1 and type 2 diabetes patients. TCRdb independently ran MiXCR on the multiplex PCR reads; one entry per CDR3 protein. The top ten hold around 15% of the sample, which has about 290,000 distinct CDR3 sequences, more than 40% seen once. Sequencing was carried out using peripheral blood mononuclear cells (PBMCs). These receptor sequences come from a man younger than 30 with type 2 diabetes. Both conserved end residues are part of each CDR3. Each record gives: V gene, clone size, D gene, J gene, CDR3 length, CDR3 DNA, CDR3 protein. The D gene is left open where the match is weak. Rows give clone size only sometimes, using once, few, many, or a class for an expanded clone.

v_gene: TRBV30
abundance: few
d_gene: .
j_gene: TRBJ1-6
len: 13
CDR3nt: TGTGCCTGGAGCCCAGGACTGGATTCACCCCTCCACTTT
CDR3aa: CAWSPGLDSPLHF

v_gene: TRBV12-3/TRBV12-4
abundance: .
d_gene: .
j_gene: TRBJ1-2
len: 10
CDR3nt: TGTGCCAGGTGCTTTTATGGCTACACCTTC
CDR3aa: CARCFYGYTF

v_gene: TRBV5-1
abundance: .
d_gene: .
j_gene: TRBJ1-6
len: 13
CDR3nt: TGCGCCAGCAGCTTGGTCGGCGGGATGCCCCTCCACTTT
CDR3aa: CASSLVGGMPLHF

v_gene: TRBV19
abundance: once
d_gene: .
j_gene: TRBJ1-4
len: 14
CDR3nt: TGTGCCAGTAGTACTGGGAAACCTAATGAAAAACTGTTTTTT
CDR3aa: CASSTGKPNEKLFF

v_gene: TRBV10-3
abundance: .
d_gene: .
j_gene: TRBJ1-1
len: 16
CDR3nt: TGTGCCATCAGTAAAGAAAATCGACAGGTAGGGACTGAAGCTTTCTTT
CDR3aa: CAISKENRQVGTEAFF

v_gene: TRBV10-3
abundance: .
d_gene: TRBD1
j_gene: TRBJ1-2
len: 16
CDR3nt: TGTGCCATCAGTGAGTCGAAGGTCAGGGGGTTCTGTGGCTACACCTTC
CDR3aa: CAISESKVRGFCGYTF

v_gene: TRBV20-1
abundance: .
d_gene: .
j_gene: TRBJ1-4
len: 14
CDR3nt: TGCAGTGCCTCCCGGGGGAGATCCGGGGAAAAACTGTTTTTT
CDR3aa: CSASRGRSGEKLFF

v_gene: TRBV6-5
abundance: few
d_gene: .
j_gene: TRBJ1-4
len: 15
CDR3nt: TGTGCCAGCAGTTACGCAGGTACAGGAGGTGAAAAACTGTTTTTT
CDR3aa: CASSYAGTGGEKLFF

v_gene: TRBV28
abundance: few
d_gene: .
j_gene: TRBJ2-7
len: 14
CDR3nt: TGTGCCAGCAGTCCTAGGCGAGGTTATTACGAGCAGTACTTC
CDR3aa: CASSPRRGYYEQYF

v_gene: TRBV2
abundance: .
d_gene: .
j_gene: TRBJ2-2
len: 14
CDR3nt: TGTGCCAGCAGTGTTGCAGGGATCGGCGGGGAGCTGTTTTTT
CDR3aa: CASSVAGIGGELFF

v_gene: TRBV7-8
abundance: .
d_gene: .
j_gene: TRBJ2-7
len: 17
CDR3nt: TGTGCCAGCAGCTTAGCCCGGGCGAGAGGGGGCTCCTACGAGCAGTACTTC
CDR3aa: CASSLARARGGSYEQYF

v_gene: TRBV20-1
abundance: .
d_gene: .
j_gene: TRBJ1-5
len: 13
CDR3nt: TGCAGTGCTCGGGGTGACGGAGCAGTCCCCCAGCATTTT
CDR3aa: CSARGDGAVPQHF

v_gene: TRBV29-1
abundance: few
d_gene: .
j_gene: TRBJ1-2
len: 12
CDR3nt: TGCAGCGTTGAAGGGACAGATGGTGGCTACACCTTC
CDR3aa: CSVEGTDGGYTF

v_gene: TRBV7-8
abundance: many
d_gene: TRBD1
j_gene: TRBJ1-1
len: 15
CDR3nt: TGTGCCAGCAGCCCACTGCTACCAGAGGGGGCGGAAGCTTTCTTT
CDR3aa: CASSPLLPEGAEAFF

v_gene: TRBV6-5
abundance: .
d_gene: .
j_gene: TRBJ1-3
len: 15
CDR3nt: TGTGCCAGCAGTGTTGATAGGAGCTCTGGAAACACCATATATTTT
CDR3aa: CASSVDRSSGNTIYF

v_gene: TRBV29-1
abundance: once
d_gene: .
j_gene: TRBJ1-2
len: 9
CDR3nt: TGCAGCGAGGGAGATGGCTACACCTTC
CDR3aa: CSEGDGYTF

v_gene: TRBV20-1
abundance: many
d_gene: .
j_gene: TRBJ1-6
len: 15
CDR3nt: TGCAGTGCTAGAGATAGGCGGGATATGTATTCACCCCTCCACTTT
CDR3aa: CSARDRRDMYSPLHF

v_gene: TRBV7-9
abundance: few
d_gene: .
j_gene: TRBJ2-3
len: 14
CDR3nt: TGTGCCAGCAGCTTCTCGTCTAGCACAGATACGCAGTATTTT
CDR3aa: CASSFSSSTDTQYF

v_gene: TRBV5-1
abundance: few
d_gene: .
j_gene: TRBJ1-6
len: 14
CDR3nt: TGCGCCAGCAGCTTGGACGGTTTAAATTCACCCCTCCACTTT
CDR3aa: CASSLDGLNSPLHF

v_gene: TRBV2
abundance: .
d_gene: .
j_gene: TRBJ2-1
len: 12
CDR3nt: TGTGCCAGCAGTGAAGGGGGCTATGAGCAGTTCTTC
CDR3aa: CASSEGGYEQFF

v_gene: TRBV30
abundance: .
d_gene: .
j_gene: TRBJ1-1
len: 13
CDR3nt: TGTGCCTGCCCCAGAGAAGGAAACACTGAAGCTTTCTTT
CDR3aa: CACPREGNTEAFF

v_gene: TRBV19
abundance: .
d_gene: .
j_gene: TRBJ2-2
len: 11
CDR3nt: TGTGCCAGTAGTGCAGGCGGGGAGCTGTTTTTT
CDR3aa: CASSAGGELFF

v_gene: TRBV19
abundance: .
d_gene: .
j_gene: TRBJ2-2
len: 14
CDR3nt: TGTGCCAGTAGGGATAGGGGAGACGTCGGGGAGCTGTTTTTT
CDR3aa: CASRDRGDVGELFF

v_gene: TRBV19
abundance: few
d_gene: TRBD1
j_gene: TRBJ1-1
len: 16
CDR3nt: TGTGCCAGTAGACCCGGACAGGGGGTCATGAACACTGAAGCTTTCTTT
CDR3aa: CASRPGQGVMNTEAFF

v_gene: TRBV12-3/TRBV12-4
abundance: .
d_gene: .
j_gene: TRBJ1-3
len: 17
CDR3nt: TGTGCCAGCAGTTTAGACAGGGCCCTGATCTCTGGAAACACCATATATTTT
CDR3aa: CASSLDRALISGNTIYF

v_gene: TRBV27
abundance: .
d_gene: .
j_gene: TRBJ1-3
len: 16
CDR3nt: TGTGCCAGCAGTTTATTCGGGGGCTCCTCTGGAAACACCATATATTTT
CDR3aa: CASSLFGGSSGNTIYF

v_gene: TRBV30
abundance: .
d_gene: .
j_gene: TRBJ1-1
len: 14
CDR3nt: TGTGCCTGGGCCCCCTCGCGGTTTGTACCTGAAGCTTTCTTT
CDR3aa: CAWAPSRFVPEAFF

v_gene: TRBV5-1
abundance: .
d_gene: TRBD1
j_gene: TRBJ1-5
len: 13
CDR3nt: TGCGCCAGCAGCCCGACAGGGTCGGGGCCCCAGCATTTT
CDR3aa: CASSPTGSGPQHF

v_gene: TRBV6-5
abundance: .
d_gene: .
j_gene: TRBJ1-2
len: 14
CDR3nt: TGTGCCAGCAGTACAATCGACAGGAAGCGGGGCTACACCTTC
CDR3aa: CASSTIDRKRGYTF

v_gene: TRBV7-3
abundance: few
d_gene: .
j_gene: TRBJ2-1
len: 16
CDR3nt: TGTGCCAGCAGCTCGGCCGGGACAACCTCCTACAATGAGCAGTTCTTC
CDR3aa: CASSSAGTTSYNEQFF

v_gene: TRBV5-1
abundance: .
d_gene: .
j_gene: TRBJ2-7
len: 12
CDR3nt: TGCGCCTCCCGTGGAGTCACCCACGAGCAGTACTTC
CDR3aa: CASRGVTHEQYF

v_gene: TRBV4-2
abundance: .
d_gene: .
j_gene: TRBJ1-4
len: 15
CDR3nt: TGTGCCAGCAGCCCCGTCCCGGGACTGCGGGGAAAACTGTTTTTT
CDR3aa: CASSPVPGLRGKLFF

v_gene: TRBV7-2
abundance: .
d_gene: .
j_gene: TRBJ1-2
len: 12
CDR3nt: TGTGCCAGCAGCTTGGGCCCGCGAGGCTACACCTTC
CDR3aa: CASSLGPRGYTF

v_gene: TRBV7-2
abundance: few
d_gene: .
j_gene: TRBJ1-2
len: 14
CDR3nt: TGTGCCAGCGTTCCGGGGCTGGGGCTCTATGGCTACACCTTC
CDR3aa: CASVPGLGLYGYTF

v_gene: TRBV2
abundance: .
d_gene: .
j_gene: TRBJ2-5
len: 16
CDR3nt: TGTGCCAGCAGGGATGCGGGACAGCCCATGCAAGAGACCCAGTACTTC
CDR3aa: CASRDAGQPMQETQYF

v_gene: TRBV7-3
abundance: .
d_gene: .
j_gene: TRBJ1-2
len: 14
CDR3nt: TGTGCCTCCGCCCCAACAGGGTATGGCTATGGCTACACCTTC
CDR3aa: CASAPTGYGYGYTF

v_gene: TRBV15
abundance: few
d_gene: .
j_gene: TRBJ1-5
len: 16
CDR3nt: TGTGCCACCAGCAGGCCTAGGGTAGGCAGAGCTCAGCCCCAGCATTTT
CDR3aa: CATSRPRVGRAQPQHF

v_gene: TRBV25-1
abundance: many
d_gene: .
j_gene: TRBJ2-6
len: 15
CDR3nt: TGTGCCAGCAGTGAACCCCGCTCTGGGGCCAACGTCCTGACTTTC
CDR3aa: CASSEPRSGANVLTF

v_gene: TRBV25-1
abundance: many
d_gene: .
j_gene: TRBJ1-6
len: 15
CDR3nt: TGTGCCAGCACCAGGGGTCGAGGTTTGGGTTCACCCCTCCACTTT
CDR3aa: CASTRGRGLGSPLHF

v_gene: TRBV5-1
abundance: .
d_gene: TRBD1
j_gene: TRBJ2-1
len: 16
CDR3nt: TGCGCCAGCAGCTGGGGTGGGACAGGGGCCTACAATGAGCAGTTCTTC
CDR3aa: CASSWGGTGAYNEQFF

v_gene: TRBV4-2
abundance: few
d_gene: .
j_gene: TRBJ1-1
len: 17
CDR3nt: TGTGCCAGCAGCCAAGACCACCGGGCGGGCTTGGACACTGAAGCTTTCTTT
CDR3aa: CASSQDHRAGLDTEAFF

v_gene: TRBV6-6
abundance: .
d_gene: TRBD1
j_gene: TRBJ2-7
len: 13
CDR3nt: TGTGCCAGCGCGGACAGGGGCGCCTACGAGCAGTACTTC
CDR3aa: CASADRGAYEQYF

v_gene: TRBV14
abundance: many
d_gene: .
j_gene: TRBJ2-3
len: 13
CDR3nt: TGTGCCAGCAGCCAAGAGAATGGAGATACGCAGTATTTT
CDR3aa: CASSQENGDTQYF

v_gene: TRBV19
abundance: few
d_gene: .
j_gene: TRBJ2-1
len: 17
CDR3nt: TGTGCCAGTAGGGGGACGACAGGCTTGTTATTCCACAATGAGCAGTTCTTC
CDR3aa: CASRGTTGLLFHNEQFF

v_gene: TRBV7-2
abundance: .
d_gene: TRBD2
j_gene: TRBJ2-1
len: 19
CDR3nt: TGTGCCAGCAGGGCACCGGGACTAGCGGGAGGGCCACCTACGGATGAGCAGTTCTTC
CDR3aa: CASRAPGLAGGPPTDEQFF

v_gene: TRBV19
abundance: .
d_gene: .
j_gene: TRBJ1-1
len: 13
CDR3nt: TGTGCCAGTAGATTAGTAACTGGGACTGAAGCTTTCTTT
CDR3aa: CASRLVTGTEAFF

v_gene: TRBV5-1
abundance: .
d_gene: .
j_gene: TRBJ2-3
len: 13
CDR3nt: TGCGCCAGCACCCGGACAGACACAGATACGCAGTATTTT
CDR3aa: CASTRTDTDTQYF

v_gene: TRBV25-1
abundance: many
d_gene: TRBD1
j_gene: TRBJ1-1
len: 15
CDR3nt: TGTGCCAGCATCCCGCAGGGGGGACGGGACACTGAAGCTTTCTTT
CDR3aa: CASIPQGGRDTEAFF

v_gene: TRBV12-3/TRBV12-4
abundance: few
d_gene: TRBD2
j_gene: TRBJ2-7
len: 16
CDR3nt: TGTGCCAGCAGTTTAGCGCTAAGCGGGAGGGCCCACGAGCAGTACTTC
CDR3aa: CASSLALSGRAHEQYF

v_gene: TRBV7-3
abundance: .
d_gene: .
j_gene: TRBJ2-3
len: 14
CDR3nt: TGTGCCAGCAGCTACAGTACTAGCACAGATACGCAGTATTTT
CDR3aa: CASSYSTSTDTQYF

v_gene: TRBV28
abundance: few
d_gene: .
j_gene: TRBJ2-3
len: 13
CDR3nt: TGTGCCAGCACCGATACTAGCACAGATACGCAGTATTTT
CDR3aa: CASTDTSTDTQYF

v_gene: TRBV19
abundance: .
d_gene: .
j_gene: TRBJ2-7
len: 14
CDR3nt: TGTGCCAGCAGCTCTTGGACAGTAACCTACGAGCAGTACTTC
CDR3aa: CASSSWTVTYEQYF

v_gene: TRBV6-1
abundance: .
d_gene: TRBD1
j_gene: TRBJ2-7
len: 12
CDR3nt: TGTGCCAGCAAACAGGGGGCTGGCGAGCAGTACTTC
CDR3aa: CASKQGAGEQYF

v_gene: TRBV20-1
abundance: .
d_gene: TRBD2
j_gene: TRBJ2-7
len: 14
CDR3nt: TGCAGTGCCCCAGAAGGCGGGAGGGAGTACGAGCAGTACTTC
CDR3aa: CSAPEGGREYEQYF

v_gene: TRBV30
abundance: .
d_gene: .
j_gene: TRBJ1-2
len: 14
CDR3nt: TGTGCCTGGAGTGTGGGCAGCCAGGGGTATGGCTACACCTTC
CDR3aa: CAWSVGSQGYGYTF